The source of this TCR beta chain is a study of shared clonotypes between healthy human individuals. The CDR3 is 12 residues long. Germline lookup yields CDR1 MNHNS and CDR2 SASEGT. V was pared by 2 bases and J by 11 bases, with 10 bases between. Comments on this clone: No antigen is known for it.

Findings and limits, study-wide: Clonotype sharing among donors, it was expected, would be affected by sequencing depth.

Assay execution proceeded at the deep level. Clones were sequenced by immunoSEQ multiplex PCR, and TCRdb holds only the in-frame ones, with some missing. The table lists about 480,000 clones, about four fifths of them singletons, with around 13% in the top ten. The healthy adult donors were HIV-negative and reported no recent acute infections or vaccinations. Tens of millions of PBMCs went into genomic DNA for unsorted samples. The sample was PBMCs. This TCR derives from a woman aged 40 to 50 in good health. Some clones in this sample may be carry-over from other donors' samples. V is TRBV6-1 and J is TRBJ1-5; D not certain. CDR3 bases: TGTGCCAGCAGTGAATTCGATGGGGCCCAGCATTTT. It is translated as CASSEFDGAQHF.